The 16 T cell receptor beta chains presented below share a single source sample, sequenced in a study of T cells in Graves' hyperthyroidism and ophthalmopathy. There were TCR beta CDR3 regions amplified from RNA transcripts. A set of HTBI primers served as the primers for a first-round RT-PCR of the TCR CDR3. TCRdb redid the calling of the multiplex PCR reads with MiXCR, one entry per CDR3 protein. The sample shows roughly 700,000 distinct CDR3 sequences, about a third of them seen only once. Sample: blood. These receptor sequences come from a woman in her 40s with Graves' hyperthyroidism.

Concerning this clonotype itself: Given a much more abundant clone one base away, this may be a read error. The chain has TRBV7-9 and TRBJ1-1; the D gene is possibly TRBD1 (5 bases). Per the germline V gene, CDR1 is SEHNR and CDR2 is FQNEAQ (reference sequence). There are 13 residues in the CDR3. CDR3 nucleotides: TGTGGCAGCGAAGGGGACGGCGAGACTGAAGCTTTCTTT. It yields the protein CGSEGDGETEAFF.

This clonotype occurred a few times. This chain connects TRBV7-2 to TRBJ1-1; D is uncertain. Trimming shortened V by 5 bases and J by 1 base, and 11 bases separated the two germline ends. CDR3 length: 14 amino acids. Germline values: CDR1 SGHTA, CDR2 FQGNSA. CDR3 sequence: CASSLIVTNTEAFF. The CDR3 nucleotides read TGTGCCAGCAGCCTCATTGTTACGAACACTGAAGCTTTCTTT.

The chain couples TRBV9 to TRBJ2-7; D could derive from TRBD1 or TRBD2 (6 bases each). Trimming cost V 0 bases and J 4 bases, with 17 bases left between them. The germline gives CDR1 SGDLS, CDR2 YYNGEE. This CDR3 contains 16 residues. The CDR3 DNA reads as TGTGCCAGCAGCGTAGCAGGTGGGGGGCCCGTATACGAGCAGTACTTC. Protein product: CASSVAGGGPVYEQYF.

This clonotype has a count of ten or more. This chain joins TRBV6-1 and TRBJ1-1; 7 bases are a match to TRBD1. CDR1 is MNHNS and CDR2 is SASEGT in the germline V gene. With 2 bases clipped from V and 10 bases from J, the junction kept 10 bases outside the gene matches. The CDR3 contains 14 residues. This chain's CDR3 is CASSEMVGRGPAFF. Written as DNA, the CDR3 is TGTGCCAGCAGTGAAATGGTTGGGAGGGGGCCAGCTTTCTTT.

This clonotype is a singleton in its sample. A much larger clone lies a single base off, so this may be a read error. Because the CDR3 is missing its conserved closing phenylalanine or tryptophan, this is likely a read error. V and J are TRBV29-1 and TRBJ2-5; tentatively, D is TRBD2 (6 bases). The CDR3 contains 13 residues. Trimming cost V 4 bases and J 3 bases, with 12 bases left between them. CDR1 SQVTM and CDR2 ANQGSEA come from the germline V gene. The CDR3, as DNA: TGCAGCGTTGCCCCATCGGGGGAAGAGACCCAGTACCTC. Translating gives CSVAPSGEETQYL.

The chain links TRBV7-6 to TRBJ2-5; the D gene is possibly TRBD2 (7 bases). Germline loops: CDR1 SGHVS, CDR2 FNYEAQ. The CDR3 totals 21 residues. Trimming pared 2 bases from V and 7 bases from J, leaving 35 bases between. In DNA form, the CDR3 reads TGTGCCAGCAGCTTACGGCCTGCAGGAGGGGGTGGCGGGAGCGGCAGGGTGACCCAGTACTTC. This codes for CASSLRPAGGGGGSGRVTQYF.

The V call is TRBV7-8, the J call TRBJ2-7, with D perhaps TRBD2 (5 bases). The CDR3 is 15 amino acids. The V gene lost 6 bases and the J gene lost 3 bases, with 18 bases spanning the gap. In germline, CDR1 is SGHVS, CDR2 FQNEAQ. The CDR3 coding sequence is TGTGCCAGCAGTTTAAGGTTAGGACTCTGCTACGAGCAGTACTTC. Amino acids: CASSLRLGLCYEQYF.

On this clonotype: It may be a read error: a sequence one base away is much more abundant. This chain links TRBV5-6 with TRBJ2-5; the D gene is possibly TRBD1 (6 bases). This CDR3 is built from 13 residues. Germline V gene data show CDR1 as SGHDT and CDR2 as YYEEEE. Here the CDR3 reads CASSFYRVETLYF. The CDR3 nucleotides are TGTGCCAGCAGCTTTTACAGGGTCGAGACCCTGTACTTC.

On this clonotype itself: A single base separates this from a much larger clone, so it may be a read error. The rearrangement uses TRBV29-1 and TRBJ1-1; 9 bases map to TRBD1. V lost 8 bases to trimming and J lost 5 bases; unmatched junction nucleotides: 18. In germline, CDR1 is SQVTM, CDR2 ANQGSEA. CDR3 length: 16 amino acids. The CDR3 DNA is TGCAGCATCCTATCCCGAACAGGGGGCTGGGGGACTGAAGCTTTCTTT. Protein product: CSILSRTGGWGTEAFF.

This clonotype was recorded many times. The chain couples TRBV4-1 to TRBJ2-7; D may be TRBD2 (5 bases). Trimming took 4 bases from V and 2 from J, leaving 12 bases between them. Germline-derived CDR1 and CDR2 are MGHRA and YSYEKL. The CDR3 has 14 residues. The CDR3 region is CASSLRTGTYEQYF. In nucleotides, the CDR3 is TGCGCCAGCAGCCTACGGACGGGGACCTACGAGCAGTACTTC.

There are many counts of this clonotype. The CDR3 region is CASRLTARGDTEAFF. The CDR3 nucleotides are TGTGCCAGCAGATTGACCGCCCGGGGGGATACTGAAGCTTTCTTT. The gene calls are TRBV12-3 or TRBV12-4 and TRBJ1-1, with D possibly TRBD1 on 5 matching bases. V dropped 6 bases and J dropped 5 bases, with 19 bases sitting between them. This CDR3 has 15 amino acids.

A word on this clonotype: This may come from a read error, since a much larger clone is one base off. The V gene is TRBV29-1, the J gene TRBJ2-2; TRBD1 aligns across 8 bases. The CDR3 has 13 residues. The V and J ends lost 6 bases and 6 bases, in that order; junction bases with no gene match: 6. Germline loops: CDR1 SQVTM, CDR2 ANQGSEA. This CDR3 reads CSVDRGNAGELFF. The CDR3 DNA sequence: TGCAGCGTAGACAGGGGTAACGCCGGGGAGCTGTTTTTT.

CDR3 DNA sequence: TGTGCCAGCAGCCCAAGGGACCGCGGGGGATACGAGCAGTACTTC. Protein product: CASSPRDRGGYEQYF. The rearrangement joins TRBV7-3 to TRBJ2-7, with 7 bases that match TRBD2. CDR3 length: 15 amino acids. Germline loops: CDR1 SGHTA, CDR2 FQGTGA. Trimming cost V 5 bases and J 4 bases; bases outside gene matches: 11.

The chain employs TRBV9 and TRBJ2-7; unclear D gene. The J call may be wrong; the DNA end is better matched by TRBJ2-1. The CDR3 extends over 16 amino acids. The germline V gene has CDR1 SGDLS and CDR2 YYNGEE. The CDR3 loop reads CASSVGPDRTADEQFF. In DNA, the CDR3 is TGTGCCAGCAGCGTAGGGCCTGACCGAACAGCAGATGAGCAGTTCTTC.

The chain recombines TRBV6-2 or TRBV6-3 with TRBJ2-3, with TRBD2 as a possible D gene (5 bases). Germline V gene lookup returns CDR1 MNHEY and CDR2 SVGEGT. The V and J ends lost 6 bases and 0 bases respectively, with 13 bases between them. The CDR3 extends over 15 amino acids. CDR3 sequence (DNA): TGTGCCAGCAGCGGAGGACGGCTTAGCACAGATACGCAGTATTTT. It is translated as CASSGGRLSTDTQYF.

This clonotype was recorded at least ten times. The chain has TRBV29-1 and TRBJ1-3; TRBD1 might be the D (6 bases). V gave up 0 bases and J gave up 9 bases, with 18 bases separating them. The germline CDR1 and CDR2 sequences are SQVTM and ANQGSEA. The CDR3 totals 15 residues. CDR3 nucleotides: TGCAGCGTTGAAGACCATTTTAGACAGGAAGGCACCATATATTTT. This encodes CSVEDHFRQEGTIYF.